This record concerns one TCR beta chain sequence. Trimming pared 0 bases from V and 2 bases from J, leaving 16 bases between. The CDR3 is made up of 17 amino acids. Germline V CDR1 and CDR2: SGHRS, YFSETQ. The data are from a study of shared clonotypes between healthy human individuals. Some clones are missing from TCRdb's copy, which holds only in-frame ones; the method was immunoSEQ multiplex PCR. The sample consists of roughly 1,100,000 clones, around 76% of them appearing once. This clonotype originated in a man aged 18-30 years in good health. The chain links TRBV5-1 to TRBJ2-3; possible D gene TRBD2, 6 bases. The source material was memory CD4+ T cells sorted from blood. Indicated subset: CD45RA-negative fraction. CDR3 residues: CASSLGPQGGDTDTQYF. The DNA of the CDR3 is TGCGCCAGCAGCTTGGGGCCCCAAGGCGGGGACACAGATACGCAGTATTTT. Combining the CDR3 with reference TRBV5-1 and TRBJ2-3 gives the whole variable domain KAGVTQTPRYLIKTRGQQVTLSCSPISGHRSVSWYQQTPGQGLQFLFEYFSETQRNKGNFPGRFSGRQFSNSRSEMNVSTLELGDSALYLCASSLGPQGGDTDTQYFGPGTRLTVL.